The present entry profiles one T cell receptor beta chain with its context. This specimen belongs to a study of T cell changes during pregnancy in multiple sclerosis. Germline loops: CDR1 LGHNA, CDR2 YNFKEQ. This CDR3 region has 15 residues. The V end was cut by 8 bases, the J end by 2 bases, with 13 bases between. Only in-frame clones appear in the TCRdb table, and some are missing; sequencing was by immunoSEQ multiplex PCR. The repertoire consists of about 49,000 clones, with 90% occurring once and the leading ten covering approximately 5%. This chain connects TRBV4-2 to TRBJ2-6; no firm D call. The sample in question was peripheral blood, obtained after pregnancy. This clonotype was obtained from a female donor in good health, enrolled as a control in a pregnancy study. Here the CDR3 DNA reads TGTGCCAGCTCGGTGGGTCGGGCTGGGGCCAACGTCCTGACTTTC. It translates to CASSVGRAGANVLTF.